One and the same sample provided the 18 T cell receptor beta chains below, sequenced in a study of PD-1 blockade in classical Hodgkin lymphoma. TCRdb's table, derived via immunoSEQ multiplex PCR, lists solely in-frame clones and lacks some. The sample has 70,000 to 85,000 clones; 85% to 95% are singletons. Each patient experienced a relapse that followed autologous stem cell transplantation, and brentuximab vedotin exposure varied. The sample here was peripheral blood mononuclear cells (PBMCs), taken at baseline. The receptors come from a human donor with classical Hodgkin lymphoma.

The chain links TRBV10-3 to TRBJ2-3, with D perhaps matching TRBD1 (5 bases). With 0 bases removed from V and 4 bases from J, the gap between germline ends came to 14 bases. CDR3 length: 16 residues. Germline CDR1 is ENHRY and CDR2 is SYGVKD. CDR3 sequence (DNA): TGTGCCATCAGTGAGTCGATGTGGGGCGTTGCAGATACGCAGTATTTT. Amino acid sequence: CAISESMWGVADTQYF.

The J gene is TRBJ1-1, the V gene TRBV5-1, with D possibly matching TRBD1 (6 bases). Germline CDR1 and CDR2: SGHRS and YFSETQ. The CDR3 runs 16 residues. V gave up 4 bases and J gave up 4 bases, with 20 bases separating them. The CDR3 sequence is CASSAELPGGRTEAFF. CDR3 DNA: TGCGCCAGCAGCGCGGAGCTGCCCGGGGGGCGCACTGAAGCTTTCTTT.

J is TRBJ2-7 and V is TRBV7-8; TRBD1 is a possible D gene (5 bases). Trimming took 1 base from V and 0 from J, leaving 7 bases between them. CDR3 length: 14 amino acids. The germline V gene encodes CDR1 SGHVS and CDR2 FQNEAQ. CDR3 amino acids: CASSLEGNSYEQYF. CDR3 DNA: TGTGCCAGCAGCTTAGAGGGGAACTCCTACGAGCAGTACTTC.

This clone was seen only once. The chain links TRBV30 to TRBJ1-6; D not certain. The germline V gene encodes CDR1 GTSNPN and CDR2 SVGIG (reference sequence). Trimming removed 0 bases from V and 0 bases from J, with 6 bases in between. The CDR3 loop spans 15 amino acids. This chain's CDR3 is CAWSVPSSYNSPLHF. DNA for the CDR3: TGTGCCTGGAGTGTTCCAAGCTCCTATAATTCACCCCTCCACTTT. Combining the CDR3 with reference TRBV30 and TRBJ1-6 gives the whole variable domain SQTIHQWPATLVQPVGSPLSLECTVEGTSNPNLYWYRQAAGRGLQLLFYSVGIGQISSEVPQNLSASRPQDRQFILSSKKLLLSDSGFYLCAWSVPSSYNSPLHFGNGTRLTVT.

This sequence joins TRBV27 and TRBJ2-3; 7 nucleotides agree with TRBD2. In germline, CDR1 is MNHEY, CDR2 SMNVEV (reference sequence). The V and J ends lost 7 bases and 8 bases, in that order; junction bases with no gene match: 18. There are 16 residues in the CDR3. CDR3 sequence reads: CASNLSGVNRASTQYF. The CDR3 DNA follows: TGTGCCAGCAATTTGAGCGGGGTGAACCGGGCATCTACGCAGTATTTT.

CDR3 in amino acids: CASSSIGTGRGGTGELFF. The CDR3 DNA reads as TGTGCCAGCAGCTCAATAGGGACCGGCCGAGGGGGCACCGGGGAGCTGTTTTTT. The J gene is TRBJ2-2, the V gene TRBV11-2, with D tentatively TRBD1 (6 bases). The CDR3 contains 18 residues. V was pared by 4 bases and J by 4 bases, with 22 bases between. In germline, CDR1 is SGHAT, CDR2 FQNNGV.

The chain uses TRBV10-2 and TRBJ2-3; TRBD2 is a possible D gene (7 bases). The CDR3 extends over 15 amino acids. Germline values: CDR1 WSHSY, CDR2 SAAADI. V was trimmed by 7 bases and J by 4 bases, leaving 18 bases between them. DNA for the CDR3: TGCGCCAGCACCGAGAGGGGGAGGGGCCCAGATACGCAGTATTTT. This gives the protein CASTERGRGPDTQYF.

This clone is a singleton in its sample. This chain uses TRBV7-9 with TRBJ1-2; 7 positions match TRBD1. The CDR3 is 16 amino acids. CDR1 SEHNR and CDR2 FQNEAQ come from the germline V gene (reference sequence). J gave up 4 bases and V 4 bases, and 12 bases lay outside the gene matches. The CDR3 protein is CASSSSLRGQIYGYTF. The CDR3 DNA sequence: TGTGCCAGCAGCTCCAGCCTAAGGGGACAGATCTATGGCTACACCTTC.

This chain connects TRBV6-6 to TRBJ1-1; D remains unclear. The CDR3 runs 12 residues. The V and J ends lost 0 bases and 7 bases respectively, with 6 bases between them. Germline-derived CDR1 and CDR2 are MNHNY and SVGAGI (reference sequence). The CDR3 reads CASSYSRGEAFF. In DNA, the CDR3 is TGTGCCAGCAGTTACTCTCGGGGTGAAGCTTTCTTT.

CDR3 sequence reads: CASSPEAGHSDGYTF. The CDR3 DNA follows: TGCGCCAGCAGCCCGGAAGCGGGACATTCGGATGGCTACACCTTC. The J gene is TRBJ1-2, the V gene TRBV5-1; D is possibly TRBD1 (6 bases). Per the germline V gene, CDR1 is SGHRS and CDR2 is YFSETQ. The length of the CDR3 is 15 residues. V lost 4 bases to trimming and J lost 6 bases, with 19 bases between them.

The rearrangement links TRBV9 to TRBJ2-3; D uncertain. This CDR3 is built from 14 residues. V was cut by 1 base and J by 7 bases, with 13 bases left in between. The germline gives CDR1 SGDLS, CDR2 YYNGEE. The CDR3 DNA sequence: TGTGCCAGCAGCGTATATAGTTCCCAGAATACGCAGTATTTT. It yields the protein CASSVYSSQNTQYF. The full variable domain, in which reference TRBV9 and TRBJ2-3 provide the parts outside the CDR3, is DSGVTQTPKHLITATGQRVTLRCSPRSGDLSVYWYQQSLDQGLQFLIQYYNGEERAKGNILERFSAQQFPDLHSELNLSSLELGDSALYFCASSVYSSQNTQYFGPGTRLTVL.

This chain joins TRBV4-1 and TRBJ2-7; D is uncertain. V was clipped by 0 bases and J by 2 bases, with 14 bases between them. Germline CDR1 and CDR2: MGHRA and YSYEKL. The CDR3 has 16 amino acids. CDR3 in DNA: TGCGCCAGCAGCCAAGATTATCTCCGTTCGCCCTACGAGCAGTACTTC. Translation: CASSQDYLRSPYEQYF.

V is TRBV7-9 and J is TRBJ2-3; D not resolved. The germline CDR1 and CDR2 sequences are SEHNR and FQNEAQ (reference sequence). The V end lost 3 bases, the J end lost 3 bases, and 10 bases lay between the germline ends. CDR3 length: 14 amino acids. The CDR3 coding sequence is TGTGCCAGCAGCTTGATCGATGGGACAGATACGCAGTATTTT. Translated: CASSLIDGTDTQYF.

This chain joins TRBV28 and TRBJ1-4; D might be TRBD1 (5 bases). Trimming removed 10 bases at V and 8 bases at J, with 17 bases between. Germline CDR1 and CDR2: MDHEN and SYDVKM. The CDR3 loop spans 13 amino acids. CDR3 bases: TGTGCCACCGAAGCAGGGCAAGGGGAAAAACTGTTTTTT. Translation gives CATEAGQGEKLFF.

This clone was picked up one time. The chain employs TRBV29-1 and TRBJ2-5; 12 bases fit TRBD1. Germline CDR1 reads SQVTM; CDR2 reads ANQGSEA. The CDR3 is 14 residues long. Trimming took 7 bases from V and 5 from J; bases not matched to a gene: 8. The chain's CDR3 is CSGTGTGGSETQYF. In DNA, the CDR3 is TGCAGCGGGACCGGGACAGGGGGCTCTGAGACCCAGTACTTC.

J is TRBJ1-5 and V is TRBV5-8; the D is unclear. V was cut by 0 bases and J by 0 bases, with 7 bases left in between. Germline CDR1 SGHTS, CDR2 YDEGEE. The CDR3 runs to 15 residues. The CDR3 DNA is TGTGCCAGCAGCTTGGTCAGGATTAGCAATCAGCCCCAGCATTTT. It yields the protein CASSLVRISNQPQHF. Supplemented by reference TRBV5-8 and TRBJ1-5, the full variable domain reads EAGVTQSPTHLIKTRGQQATLRCSPISGHTSVYWYQQALGLGLQFLLWYDEGEERNRGNFPPRFSGRQFPNYSSELNVNALELEDSALYLCASSLVRISNQPQHFGDGTRLSIL.

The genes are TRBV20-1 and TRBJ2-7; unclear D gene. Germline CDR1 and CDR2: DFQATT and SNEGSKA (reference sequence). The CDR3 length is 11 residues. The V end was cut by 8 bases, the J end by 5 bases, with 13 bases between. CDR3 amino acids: CSSPGWNEQYF. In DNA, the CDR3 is TGCAGTTCGCCTGGGTGGAACGAGCAGTACTTC.

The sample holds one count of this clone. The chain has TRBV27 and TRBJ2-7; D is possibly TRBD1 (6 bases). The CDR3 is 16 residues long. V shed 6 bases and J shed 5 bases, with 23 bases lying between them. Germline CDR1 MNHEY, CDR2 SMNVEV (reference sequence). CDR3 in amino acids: CASSKTGLDYWDEQYF. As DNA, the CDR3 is TGTGCCAGCAGCAAGACAGGCCTGGATTATTGGGACGAGCAGTACTTC.